This T cell receptor beta chain comes out of a study of OX40 agonist ivuxolimab in advanced cancers. Germline assignment: CDR1 SQVTM and CDR2 ANQGSEA. Between the trimmed V and J ends, which lost 6 bases and 6 bases, there was a span of 13 bases. The CDR3 runs 12 residues. Assay: immunoSEQ multiplex PCR; the TCRdb copy retains only in-frame clones and omits some. In the table there are tens of thousands of clones, around 86% of which are singletons. The material sequenced was CD4+ or CD8+ T cells sorted from blood, taken in a trial of the OX40 agonist ivuxolimab. V usage is TRBV29-1 and J usage is TRBJ2-3, with D possibly TRBD2 on 6 matching bases. The sequence derives from an adult with an advanced solid tumor such as melanoma, head and neck, liver or kidney cancer. CDR3 sequence (DNA): TGCAGCGTCAGGAGGGCGGGGGATACGCAGTATTTT. It codes for CSVRRAGDTQYF.